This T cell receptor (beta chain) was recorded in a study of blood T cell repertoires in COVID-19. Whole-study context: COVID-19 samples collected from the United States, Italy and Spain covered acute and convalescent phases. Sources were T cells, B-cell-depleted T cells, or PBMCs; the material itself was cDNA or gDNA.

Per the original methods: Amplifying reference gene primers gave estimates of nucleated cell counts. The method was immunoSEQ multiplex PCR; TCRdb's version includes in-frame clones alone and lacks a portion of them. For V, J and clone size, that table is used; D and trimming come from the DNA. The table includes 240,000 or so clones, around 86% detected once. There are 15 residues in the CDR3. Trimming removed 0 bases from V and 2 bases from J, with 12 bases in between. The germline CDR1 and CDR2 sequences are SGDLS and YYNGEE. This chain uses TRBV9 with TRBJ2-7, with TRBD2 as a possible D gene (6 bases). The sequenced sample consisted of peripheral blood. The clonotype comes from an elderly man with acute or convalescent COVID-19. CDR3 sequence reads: CASSVGGGAPYEQYF. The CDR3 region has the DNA TGTGCCAGCAGCGTAGGGGGCGGGGCCCCCTACGAGCAGTACTTC.